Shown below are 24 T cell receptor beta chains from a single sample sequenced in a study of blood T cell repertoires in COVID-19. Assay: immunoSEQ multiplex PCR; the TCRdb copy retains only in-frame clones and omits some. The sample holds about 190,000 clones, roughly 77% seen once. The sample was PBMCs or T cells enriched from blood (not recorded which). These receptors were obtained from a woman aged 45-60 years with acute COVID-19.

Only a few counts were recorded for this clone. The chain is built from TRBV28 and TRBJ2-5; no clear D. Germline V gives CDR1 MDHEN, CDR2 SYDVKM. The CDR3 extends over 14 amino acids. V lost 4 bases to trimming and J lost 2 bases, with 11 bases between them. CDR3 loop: CASSSFGRQETQYF. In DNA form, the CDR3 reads TGTGCCAGCAGTTCCTTCGGCAGGCAAGAGACCCAGTACTTC.

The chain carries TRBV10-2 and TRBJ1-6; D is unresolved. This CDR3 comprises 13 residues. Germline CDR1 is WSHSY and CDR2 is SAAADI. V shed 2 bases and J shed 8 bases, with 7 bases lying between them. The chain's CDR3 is CASSETRDSPLHF. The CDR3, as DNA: TGCGCCAGCAGTGAGACTAGGGATTCACCCCTCCACTTT.

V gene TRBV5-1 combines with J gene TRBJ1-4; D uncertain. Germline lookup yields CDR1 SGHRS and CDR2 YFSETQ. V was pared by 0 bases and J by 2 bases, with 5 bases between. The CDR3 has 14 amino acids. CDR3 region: CASSLGQTNEKLFF. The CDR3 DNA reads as TGCGCCAGCAGCTTGGGGCAGACTAATGAAAAACTGTTTTTT.

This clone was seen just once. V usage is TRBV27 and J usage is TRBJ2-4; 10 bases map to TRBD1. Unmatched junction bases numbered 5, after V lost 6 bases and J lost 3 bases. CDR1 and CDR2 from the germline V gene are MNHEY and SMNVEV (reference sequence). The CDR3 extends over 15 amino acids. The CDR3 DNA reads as TGTGCCAGCAGCCCGGACAGGGGGGTCAAAAACATTCAGTACTTC. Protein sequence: CASSPDRGVKNIQYF.

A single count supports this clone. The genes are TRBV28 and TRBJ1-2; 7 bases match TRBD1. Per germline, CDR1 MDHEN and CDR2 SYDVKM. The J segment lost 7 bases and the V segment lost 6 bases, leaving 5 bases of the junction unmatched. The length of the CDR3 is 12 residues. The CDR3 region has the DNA TGTGCCAGCAGGGGGACAGATCCTGGCTACACCTTC. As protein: CASRGTDPGYTF.

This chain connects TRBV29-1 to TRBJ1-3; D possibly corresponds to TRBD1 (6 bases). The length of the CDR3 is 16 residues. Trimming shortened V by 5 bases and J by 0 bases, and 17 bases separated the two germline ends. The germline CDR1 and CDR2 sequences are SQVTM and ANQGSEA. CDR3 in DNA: TGCAGCGTTCAAGGTGCGGGGGCAAGCTCTGGAAACACCATATATTTT. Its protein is CSVQGAGASSGNTIYF.

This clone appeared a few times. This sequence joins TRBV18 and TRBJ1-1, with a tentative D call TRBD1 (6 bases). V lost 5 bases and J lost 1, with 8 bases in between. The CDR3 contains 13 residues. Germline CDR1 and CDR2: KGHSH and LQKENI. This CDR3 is CASSEGQNTEAFF. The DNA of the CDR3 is TGTGCCAGCTCAGAGGGACAGAACACTGAAGCTTTCTTT.

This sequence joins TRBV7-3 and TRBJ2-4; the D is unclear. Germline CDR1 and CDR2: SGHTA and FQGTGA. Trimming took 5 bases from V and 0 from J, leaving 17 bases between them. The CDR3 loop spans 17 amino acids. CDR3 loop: CASSPLTPTQAKNIQYF. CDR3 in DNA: TGTGCCAGCAGCCCATTAACTCCAACCCAAGCCAAAAACATTCAGTACTTC.

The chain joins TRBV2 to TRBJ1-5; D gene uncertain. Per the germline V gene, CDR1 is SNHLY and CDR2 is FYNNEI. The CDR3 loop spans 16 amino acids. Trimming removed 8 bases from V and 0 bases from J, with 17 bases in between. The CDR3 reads CASSPPSPGSNQPQHF. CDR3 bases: TGTGCCAGCTCTCCACCTTCCCCAGGTAGCAATCAGCCCCAGCATTTT.

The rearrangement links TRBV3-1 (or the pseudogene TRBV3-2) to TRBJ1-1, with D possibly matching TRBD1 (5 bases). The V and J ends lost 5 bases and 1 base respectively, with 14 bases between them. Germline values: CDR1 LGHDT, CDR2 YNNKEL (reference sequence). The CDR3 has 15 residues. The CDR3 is CASSERGSRNTEAFF. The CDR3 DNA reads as TGTGCCAGCAGCGAAAGGGGTTCCCGGAACACTGAAGCTTTCTTT.

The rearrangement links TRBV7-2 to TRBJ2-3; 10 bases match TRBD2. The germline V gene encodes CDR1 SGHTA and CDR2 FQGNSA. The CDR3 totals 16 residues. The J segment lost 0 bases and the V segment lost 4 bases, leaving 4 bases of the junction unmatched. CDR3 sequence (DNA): TGTGCCAGCAGCTCTAGCGGGGGTCCTAGCACAGATACGCAGTATTTT. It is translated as CASSSSGGPSTDTQYF.

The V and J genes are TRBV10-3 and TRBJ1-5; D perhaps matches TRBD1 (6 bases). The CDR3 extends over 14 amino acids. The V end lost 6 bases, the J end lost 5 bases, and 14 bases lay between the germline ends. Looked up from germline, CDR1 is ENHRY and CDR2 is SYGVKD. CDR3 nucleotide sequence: TGTGCCATCAGCATTTGGGGGGGCGATCAGCCCCAGCATTTT. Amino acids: CAISIWGGDQPQHF.

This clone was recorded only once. CDR3 sequence reads: CASPPGGTEAFF. The CDR3 nucleotides read TGTGCCAGCCCGCCGGGGGGCACTGAAGCTTTCTTT. V usage is TRBV27 and J usage is TRBJ1-1, with D possibly being TRBD1 (5 bases). Germline-derived CDR1 and CDR2 are MNHEY and SMNVEV (reference sequence). CDR3 size: 12 residues. V shed 8 bases and J shed 4 bases, with 11 bases lying between them.

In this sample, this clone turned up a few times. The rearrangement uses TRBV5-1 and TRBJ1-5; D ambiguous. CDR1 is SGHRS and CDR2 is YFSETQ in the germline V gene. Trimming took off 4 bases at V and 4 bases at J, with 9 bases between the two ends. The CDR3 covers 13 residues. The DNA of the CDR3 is TGCGCCAGCAGCGCCGGAGGGAATCAGCCCCAGCATTTT. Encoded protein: CASSAGGNQPQHF.

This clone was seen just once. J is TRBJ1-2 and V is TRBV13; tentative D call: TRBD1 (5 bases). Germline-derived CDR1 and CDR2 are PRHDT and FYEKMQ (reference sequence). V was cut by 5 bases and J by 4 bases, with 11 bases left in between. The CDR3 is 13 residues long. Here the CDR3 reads CASSPRGSYGYTF. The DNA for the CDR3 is TGTGCCAGCAGCCCCCGGGGGTCCTATGGCTACACCTTC.

As DNA, the CDR3 is TGTGCCAGCAGGGGGACAGTTTTGGGCTATGGCTACACCTTC. This gives the protein CASRGTVLGYGYTF. J is TRBJ1-2 and V is TRBV2, with TRBD1 matching over 7 bases. The CDR3 is 14 residues long. The germline V gene encodes CDR1 SNHLY and CDR2 FYNNEI. Unmatched junction bases numbered 8, after V lost 6 bases and J lost 4 bases.

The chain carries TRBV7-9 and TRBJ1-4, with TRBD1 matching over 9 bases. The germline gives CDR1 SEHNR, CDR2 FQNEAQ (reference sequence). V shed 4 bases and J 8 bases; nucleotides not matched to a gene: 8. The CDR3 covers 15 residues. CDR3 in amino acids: CASSSRDREREKLFF. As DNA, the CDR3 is TGTGCCAGCAGCTCAAGGGACAGGGAGAGGGAAAAACTGTTTTTT.

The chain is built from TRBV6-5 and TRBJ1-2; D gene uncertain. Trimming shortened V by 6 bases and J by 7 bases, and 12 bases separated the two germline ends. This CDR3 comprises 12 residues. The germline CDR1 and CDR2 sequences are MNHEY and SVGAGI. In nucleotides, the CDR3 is TGTGCCAGCAGGTCATCCCCGGGTGGCTACACCTTC. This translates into CASRSSPGGYTF.

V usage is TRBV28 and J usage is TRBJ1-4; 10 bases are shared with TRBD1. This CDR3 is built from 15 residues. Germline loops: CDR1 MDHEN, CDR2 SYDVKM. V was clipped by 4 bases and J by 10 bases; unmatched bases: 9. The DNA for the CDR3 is TGTGCCAGCAGTTACCTGACAGGGGGCACAGGAAAACTGTTTTTT. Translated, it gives CASSYLTGGTGKLFF.

CDR3 sequence reads: CASSHPTAGLAGPPDTQYF. The CDR3 DNA follows: TGTGCCAGCAGCCACCCCACGGCTGGACTAGCGGGGCCACCAGATACGCAGTATTTT. This chain connects TRBV3-1 (or the pseudogene TRBV3-2) to TRBJ2-3, with 12 nucleotides matching TRBD2. The V gene end was trimmed by 3 bases and the J gene end by 4 bases; junction bases not matched to a gene: 14. The CDR3 contains 19 residues. CDR1 is LGHDT, CDR2 YNNKEL, per germline (reference sequence).

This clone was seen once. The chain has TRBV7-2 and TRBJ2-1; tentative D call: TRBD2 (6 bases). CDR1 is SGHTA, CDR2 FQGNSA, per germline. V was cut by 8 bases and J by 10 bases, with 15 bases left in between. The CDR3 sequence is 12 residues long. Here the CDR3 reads CASEGLPREQFF. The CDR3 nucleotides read TGTGCCAGCGAAGGACTACCTAGGGAGCAGTTCTTC.

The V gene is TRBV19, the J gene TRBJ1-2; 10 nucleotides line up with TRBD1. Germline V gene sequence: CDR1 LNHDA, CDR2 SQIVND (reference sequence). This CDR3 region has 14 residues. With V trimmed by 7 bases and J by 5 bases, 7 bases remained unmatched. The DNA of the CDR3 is TGTGCCAGTAATACCGGGACAGGGGTTTATGGCTACACCTTC. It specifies CASNTGTGVYGYTF.

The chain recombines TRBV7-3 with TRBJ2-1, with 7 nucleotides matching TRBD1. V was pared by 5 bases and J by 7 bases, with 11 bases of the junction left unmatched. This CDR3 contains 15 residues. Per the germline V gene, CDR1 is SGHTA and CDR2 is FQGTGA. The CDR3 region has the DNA TGTGCCAGCAGCAATGACAGGGTAAATGGGAATGAGCAGTTCTTC. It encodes CASSNDRVNGNEQFF. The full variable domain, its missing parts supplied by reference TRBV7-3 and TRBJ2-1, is GAGVSQTPSNKVTEKGKYVELRCDPISGHTALYWYRQSLGQGPEFLIYFQGTGAADDSGLPNDRFFAVRPEGSVSTLKIQRTERGDSAVYLCASSNDRVNGNEQFFGPGTRLTVL.

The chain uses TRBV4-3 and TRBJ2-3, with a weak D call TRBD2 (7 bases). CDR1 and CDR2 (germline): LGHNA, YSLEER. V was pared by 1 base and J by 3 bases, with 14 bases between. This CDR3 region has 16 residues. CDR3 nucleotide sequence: TGCGCCAGCAGCCAAGTAACTGGGGGGGCAACAGATACGCAGTATTTT. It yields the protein CASSQVTGGATDTQYF.